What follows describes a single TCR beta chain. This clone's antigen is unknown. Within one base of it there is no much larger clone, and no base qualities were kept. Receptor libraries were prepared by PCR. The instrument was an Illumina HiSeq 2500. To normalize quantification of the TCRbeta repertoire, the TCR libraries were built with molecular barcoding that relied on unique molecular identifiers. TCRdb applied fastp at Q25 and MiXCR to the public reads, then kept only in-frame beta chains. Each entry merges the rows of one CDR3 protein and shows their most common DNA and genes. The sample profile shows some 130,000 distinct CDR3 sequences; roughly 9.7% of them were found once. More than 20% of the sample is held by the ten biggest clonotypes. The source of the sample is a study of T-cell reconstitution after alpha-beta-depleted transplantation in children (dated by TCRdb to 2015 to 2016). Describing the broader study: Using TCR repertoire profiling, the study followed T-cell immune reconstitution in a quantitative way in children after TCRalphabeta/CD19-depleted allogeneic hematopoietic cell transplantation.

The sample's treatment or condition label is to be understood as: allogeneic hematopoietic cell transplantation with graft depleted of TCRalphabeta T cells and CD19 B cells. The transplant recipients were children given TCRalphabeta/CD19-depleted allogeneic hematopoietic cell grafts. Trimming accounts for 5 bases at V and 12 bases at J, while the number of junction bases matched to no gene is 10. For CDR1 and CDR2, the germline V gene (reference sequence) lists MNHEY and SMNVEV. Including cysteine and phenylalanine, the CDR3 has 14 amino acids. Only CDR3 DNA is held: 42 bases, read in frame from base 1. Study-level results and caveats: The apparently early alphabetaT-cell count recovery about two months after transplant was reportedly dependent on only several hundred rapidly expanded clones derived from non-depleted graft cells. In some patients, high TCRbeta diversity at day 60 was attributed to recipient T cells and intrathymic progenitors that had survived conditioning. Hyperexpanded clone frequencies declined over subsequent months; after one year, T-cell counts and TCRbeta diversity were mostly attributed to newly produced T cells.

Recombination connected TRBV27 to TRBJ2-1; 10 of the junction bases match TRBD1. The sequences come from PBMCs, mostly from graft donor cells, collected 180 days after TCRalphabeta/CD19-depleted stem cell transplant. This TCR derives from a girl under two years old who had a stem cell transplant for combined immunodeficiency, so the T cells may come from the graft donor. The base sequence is TGTGCCAGCAGTGTCGGGACAGGGGTATTCGGGCAGTTCTTC. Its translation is CASSVGTGVFGQFF.